The clone carrying this TCR beta chain was detected only a few times. The germline V gene encodes CDR1 LGHNA and CDR2 YNFKEQ. The CDR3 consists of 16 residues. V shed 2 bases and J shed 1 base, with 13 bases lying between them. The sample comes from a study of blood T cell repertoires in COVID-19. How the authors handled the data: For nucleated cells, counts were estimated from reference gene primer amplification. The assay was immunoSEQ multiplex PCR, and TCRdb's table has in-frame clones only and misses some. V and J calls and clone size are those listed in that table; D and trimming were worked out from the DNA. This sample has more than 300,000 clones, with under 90% found just once.

The sequenced sample was peripheral blood. This chain uses TRBV4-2 with TRBJ2-3; a weak D match, TRBD2 (6 bases). This TCR derives from a woman aged 25 to 39 with COVID-19, enrolled during active disease. The CDR3 is CASSQMGPGGTDTQYF. Here the CDR3 DNA reads TGTGCCAGCAGCCAAATGGGGCCGGGGGGCACAGATACGCAGTATTTT.